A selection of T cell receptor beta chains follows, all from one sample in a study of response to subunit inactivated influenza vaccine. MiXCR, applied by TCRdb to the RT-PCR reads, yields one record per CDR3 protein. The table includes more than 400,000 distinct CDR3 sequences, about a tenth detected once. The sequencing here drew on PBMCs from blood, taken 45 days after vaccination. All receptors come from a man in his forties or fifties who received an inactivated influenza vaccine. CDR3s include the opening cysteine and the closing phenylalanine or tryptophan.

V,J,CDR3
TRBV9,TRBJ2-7,CASSVDGTSGPGYF
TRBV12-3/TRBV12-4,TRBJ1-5,CASSLMGESQPQHF
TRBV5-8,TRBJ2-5,CASSLASRSQYF
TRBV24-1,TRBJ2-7,CATSGGANSYEQYF
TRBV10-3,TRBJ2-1,CAIRPQGTGHYNEQFF
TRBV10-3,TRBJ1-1,CAIMGQPFDTEAFF
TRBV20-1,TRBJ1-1,CSAESGTDMNTEAFF
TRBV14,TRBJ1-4,CASSQDGRQGAFLNEKLFF
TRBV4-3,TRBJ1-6,CASSLAGQGTSPLHF
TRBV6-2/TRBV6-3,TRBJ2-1,CASSPGGGTQFF
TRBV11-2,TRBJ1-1,CASNRDSNTEAFF
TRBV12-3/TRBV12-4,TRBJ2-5,CASSRGTLGRETQYF
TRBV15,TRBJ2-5,CATSTGGETQYF
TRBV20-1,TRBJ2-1,CSAPGLAGGGSSYNEQFF
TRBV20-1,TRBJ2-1,CSAREITGGQFF
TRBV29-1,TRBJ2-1,CSVEGQGQLNEQFF
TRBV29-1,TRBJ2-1,CSVAPDNEQFF
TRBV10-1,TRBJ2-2,CASSERQATGELFF
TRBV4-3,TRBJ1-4,CASSHPKDRATNEKLFF
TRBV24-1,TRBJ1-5,CATSDSDNQPQHF
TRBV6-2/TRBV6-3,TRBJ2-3,CASSPSRTSGGALTDTQYF
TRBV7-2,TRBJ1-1,CASSLRPGGGTEAFF
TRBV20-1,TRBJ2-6,CSAVTGVGANVLTF
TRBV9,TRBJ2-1,CASSKTNWGSYNEQFF
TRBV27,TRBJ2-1,CASSWIAGGPMRQFF
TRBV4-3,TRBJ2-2,CASSQGGPLTGELFF
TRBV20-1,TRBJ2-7,CSADRSYEQYF
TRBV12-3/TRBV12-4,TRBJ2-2,CASSKEREVDTGELFF
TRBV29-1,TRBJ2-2,CSVNTGPANTGELFF
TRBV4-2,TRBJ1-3,CASSQGRPNSGNTIYF
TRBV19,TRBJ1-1,CASSTGHVRNTEAFF
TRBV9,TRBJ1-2,CASSVAQGGYGYTF
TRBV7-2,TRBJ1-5,CASSINTGVAQHF
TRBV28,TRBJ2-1,CASSQTQGRNEQFF
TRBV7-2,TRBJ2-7,CASSLGTRTREQYF
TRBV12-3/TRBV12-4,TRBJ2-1,CASSQSGGTHNEQFF
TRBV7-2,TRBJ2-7,CASSRDGEQYF
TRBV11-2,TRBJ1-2,CASSLAPQGVYYGYTF
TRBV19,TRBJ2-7,CASQSNLGTGGATYEQYF
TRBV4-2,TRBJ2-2,CASSQDLAGNTGELFF
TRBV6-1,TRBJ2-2,CATDGQGGTGELFF
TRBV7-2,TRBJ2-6,CASRDGTGGSNVLTF
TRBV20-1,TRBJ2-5,CSARDVLVEETQYF
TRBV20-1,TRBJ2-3,CSAAVQEHTQYF
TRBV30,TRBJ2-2,CAWSAGQGNTGELFF
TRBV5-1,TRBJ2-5,CASSSGTGGETQYF
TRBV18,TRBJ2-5,CASSPQKTQYF
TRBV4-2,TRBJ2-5,CASSQESRETQYF
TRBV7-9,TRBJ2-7,CASSPTGVPYEQYF
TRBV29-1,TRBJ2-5,CSVAGQVVGTQYF
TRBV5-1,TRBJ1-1,CASSRNSSGTEAFF
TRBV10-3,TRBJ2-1,CAISEPQGAREQFF
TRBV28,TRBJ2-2,CASSLGRVNTGELFF
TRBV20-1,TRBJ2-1,CSAIAGAEFF
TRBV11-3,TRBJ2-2,CASRKEAGFTGELFF
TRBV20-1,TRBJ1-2,CSASVRDSPNYGYTF
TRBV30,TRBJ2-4,CAWKHTGGLNIQYF
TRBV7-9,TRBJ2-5,CASMGFRQETQYF
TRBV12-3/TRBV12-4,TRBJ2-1,CASSLGVNGNNEQFF
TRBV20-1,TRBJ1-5,CSARTTPDRDPQPQHF